What follows describes a single T cell receptor beta chain. The antigen is undetermined. This specimen comes from a study of blood T cells in healthy people across ages. Germline loops: CDR1 LGHNT, CDR2 FRNRAP. This CDR3 is 14 amino acids long. Trimming stripped 5 bases from V and 0 bases from J, with 9 bases between. With a J-beta primer mix and a sample-barcoded 5' primer, a second PCR ran about 7 to 11 cycles. Via MiXCR, TCRdb re-called the 5' RACE reads, giving one row per CDR3 protein. The data hold approximately 800,000 distinct CDR3 sequences, with around 36% observed a single time. Study-level findings and limits: A strong correlation between TCR beta diversity and naive T cell percentage was seen.

The sample consisted of blood. The receptor comes from a man younger than 35 in good health. This chain uses TRBV12-5 with TRBJ2-3, with no clear D. CDR3 coding DNA: TGTGCTAGTGGTATCACTGACAGCACAGATACGCAGTATTTT. This gives the protein CASGITDSTDTQYF.